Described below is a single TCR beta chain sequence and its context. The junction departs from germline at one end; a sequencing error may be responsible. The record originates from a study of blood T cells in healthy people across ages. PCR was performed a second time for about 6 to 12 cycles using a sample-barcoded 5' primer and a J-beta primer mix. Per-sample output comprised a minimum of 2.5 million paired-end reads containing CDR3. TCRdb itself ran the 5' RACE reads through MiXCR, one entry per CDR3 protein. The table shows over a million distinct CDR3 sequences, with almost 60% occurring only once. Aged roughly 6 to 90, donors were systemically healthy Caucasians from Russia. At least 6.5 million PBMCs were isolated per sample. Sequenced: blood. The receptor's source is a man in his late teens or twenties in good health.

The CDR3 sequence: CASSEPRAGMGNIQYF. DNA for the CDR3: TGTGCCAGCAGTGAGCCCCGGGCAGGGATGGGAAACATCCAGTACTTC. The chain couples TRBV2 to TRBJ2-4; D is perhaps TRBD1 (5 bases). The CDR3 has 16 amino acids. The V gene's germline CDR1 is SNHLY and CDR2 FYNNEI.